The TCR beta chain under discussion was sequenced for a study of blood T cell repertoires in COVID-19. On the study more broadly: The United States, Italy and Spain supplied acute and convalescent COVID-19 samples.

TCRdb keeps only in-frame clones here, not all; method: immunoSEQ multiplex PCR. The data show around 170,000 clones, with about 90% seen just once and about 2.8% held by the top ten. Trimming took off 1 base at V and 0 bases at J, with 6 bases between the two ends. The CDR3 is 15 amino acids. CDR1 is SGHAT, CDR2 FQDESV, per germline (reference sequence). The sequence came from a man between 60 and 70 years old with acute or convalescent COVID-19. The chain has TRBV11-1 and TRBJ2-2, with a tentative D call TRBD1 (5 bases). Material: peripheral blood. The CDR3 coding sequence is TGTGCCAGCAGCTTAGGACAGACGAACACCGGGGAGCTGTTTTTT. Its protein product is CASSLGQTNTGELFF.